In this sample, the clone carrying this T cell receptor (beta chain) turned up many times. The antigen is undetermined. This specimen belongs to a study of regulatory T cells in long-lasting Graves disease. Findings and caveats of the study: Compared with new cases, persistent Graves' patients showed reduced TCR diversity.

Researchers made TCR beta libraries by using iRepertoire HTBI primers and running Arm-PCR on CDR3 regions. TCRdb ran MiXCR on the multiplex PCR reads and lists one entry per CDR3 protein. Of roughly 360,000 distinct CDR3 sequences listed, 23% are singletons. Indicated time point: persistent/refractory GD, antithyroid drugs over 5 years with positive TRAb. RNA isolated from PBMCs was used to make the TCR library. EDTA tubes collected 9 to 9.5 milliliters of peripheral blood. Trimming took off 0 bases at V and 2 bases at J, with 11 bases between the two ends. Per the germline V gene, CDR1 is SGHTA and CDR2 is FQGNSA. This CDR3 has 16 amino acids.

This chain links TRBV7-2 with TRBJ1-5, with D maybe TRBD1 (5 bases). The receptor's source is a woman in her 40s with Graves disease. Sequencing used peripheral blood mononuclear cells (PBMCs), obtained when the disease was refractory, from a patient treated with antithyroid drugs. CDR3 amino acids: CASSLAQGRGNQPQHF. CDR3 DNA: TGTGCCAGCAGCTTAGCGCAGGGTCGGGGCAATCAGCCCCAGCATTTT.